The 6 T cell receptor beta chains presented below share a single source sample, sequenced in a study of beta chain features in type 1 diabetes. Notes on the study in general: Among all four CD4+ subsets, Type 1 diabetes patients had TCRB CDR3s that were moderately but significantly shorter.

No antigen is known for these receptors. Isolated RNA was reverse transcribed in full, so expressed TCRB transcripts were sequenced. Repertoires were generated with immunoSEQ multiplex PCR, while TCRdb's copy carries only in-frame clones and drops some. The table lists around 41,000 clones, approximately 62% of them singletons. Sequenced input: Tregs from blood. The receptor source for this set is a man aged 25 to 40 with type 1 diabetes. Some clones in this sample may be carry-over from other donors' samples.

The sample holds a few counts of this clone. The V gene is TRBV5-1, the J gene TRBJ1-6; D gene ambiguous. This CDR3 comprises 14 residues. The germline V and J ends were trimmed by 4 bases and 7 bases, with 12 bases remaining between them. Germline assignment: CDR1 SGHRS and CDR2 YFSETQ. In DNA, the CDR3 is TGCGCCAGCAGCAGAGGGCCCTCCAATTCACCCCTCCACTTT. As protein: CASSRGPSNSPLHF.

V usage is TRBV27 and J usage is TRBJ2-7; no firm D call. From germline, CDR1 is MNHEY and CDR2 SMNVEV (reference sequence). Trimming stripped 6 bases from V and 3 bases from J, with 12 bases between. The CDR3 totals 13 residues. CDR3 protein: CASRSIERYEQYF. The CDR3 nucleotides are TGTGCCAGCAGATCGATCGAGCGCTACGAGCAGTACTTC.

This rearrangement joins TRBV18 to TRBJ1-1; TRBD1 matches 10 bases. CDR1 KGHSH and CDR2 LQKENI come from the germline V gene. This CDR3 region has 14 residues. J gave up 7 bases and V 1 base, and 3 bases lay outside the gene matches. The CDR3 coding sequence is TGTGCCAGCTCACCACTCCGGGACAGGGGTGAAGCTTTCTTT. Its protein product is CASSPLRDRGEAFF. Variable domain in full (rest from reference TRBV18 and TRBJ1-1): NAGVMQNPRHLVRRRGQEARLRCSPMKGHSHVYWYRQLPEEGLKFMVYLQKENIIDESGMPKERFSAEFPKEGPSILRIQQVVRGDSAAYFCASSPLRDRGEAFFGQGTRLTVV.

This chain uses TRBV6-5 with TRBJ2-7; possibly TRBD2 for D (6 bases). CDR3 length equals 14 residues. Trimming took 8 bases from V and 3 from J, leaving 17 bases between them. Germline V gene data show CDR1 as MNHEY and CDR2 as SVGAGI. The CDR3 nucleotides are TGTGCCAGCTCGAGTGGAGGGGTGGTCTACGAGCAGTACTTC. Amino acids: CASSSGGVVYEQYF.

This clone was seen only a few times. The chain joins TRBV5-6 to TRBJ2-7; D is undetermined. Trimming pared 1 base from V and 2 bases from J, leaving 7 bases between. The CDR3 length is 13 residues. Looked up from germline, CDR1 is SGHDT and CDR2 is YYEEEE. The CDR3 DNA reads as TGTGCCAGCAGCTTGCCCGACACCTACGAGCAGTACTTC. This encodes CASSLPDTYEQYF.

V and J are TRBV2 and TRBJ2-3, with no clear D. V was shortened by 10 bases and J by 7 bases, with 18 bases between the two germline ends. This CDR3 is 13 amino acids long. Germline CDR1 SNHLY, CDR2 FYNNEI. The CDR3 spells CATTRLSSYTQYF. The CDR3, as DNA: TGTGCCACTACTCGTCTGTCCTCCTATACGCAGTATTTT. Full variable domain (rest looked up from reference TRBV2 and TRBJ2-3): EPEVTQTPSHQVTQMGQEVILRCVPISNHLYFYWYRQILGQKVEFLVSFYNNEISEKSEIFDDQFSVERPDGSNFTLKIRSTKLEDSAMYFCATTRLSSYTQYFGPGTRLTVL.